These 31 T cell receptor beta chains came from one sample sequenced in a study of blood T cell repertoires in COVID-19. Assay: immunoSEQ multiplex PCR; the TCRdb copy retains only in-frame clones and omits some. Here the sample spans 200,000 to 250,000 clones, nearly 90% being singletons. The specimen was PBMCs or T cells enriched from blood (not recorded which). All receptors come from a man aged 25 to 45 who had been exposed to COVID-19.

The genes are TRBV7-8 and TRBJ1-6; D gene ambiguous. The V end was cut by 1 base, the J end by 9 bases, with 13 bases between. The CDR3 runs 15 residues. Germline CDR1 SGHVS, CDR2 FQNEAQ. CDR3 nucleotides: TGTGCCAGCAGCTTAGGGCCGGGAATGGTTTCACCCCTCCACTTT. Its protein is CASSLGPGMVSPLHF.

This chain links TRBV13 with TRBJ2-2; TRBD2 agrees at 7 bases. Trimming took 2 bases from V and 3 from J; bases not matched to a gene: 6. The CDR3 length is 16 residues. The V gene's germline CDR1 is PRHDT and CDR2 FYEKMQ (reference sequence). The CDR3 DNA follows: TGTGCCAGCAGCTTAATCCTAGCGGAGTACACCGGGGAGCTGTTTTTT. Translation gives CASSLILAEYTGELFF. The full variable domain, its missing parts supplied by reference TRBV13 and TRBJ2-2, is AAGVIQSPRHLIKEKRETATLKCYPIPRHDTVYWYQQGPGQDPQFLISFYEKMQSDKGSIPDRFSAQQFSDYHSELNMSSLELGDSALYFCASSLILAEYTGELFFGEGSRLTVL.

J is TRBJ2-4 and V is TRBV4-1, with TRBD1 identical over 8 bases. V dropped 4 bases and J dropped 7; count of bases not matched to a gene: 3. The CDR3 runs 13 residues. Germline-derived CDR1 and CDR2 are MGHRA and YSYEKL. CDR3 DNA sequence: TGCGCCAGCAGCCGACGACAGGGGAACATTCAGTACTTC. As protein: CASSRRQGNIQYF.

The V and J genes are TRBV3-1 (or the pseudogene TRBV3-2) and TRBJ1-1; maybe TRBD1 (6 bases). V was clipped by 1 base and J by 3 bases, with 12 bases between them. CDR1 is LGHDT, CDR2 YNNKEL, per germline (reference sequence). The CDR3 sequence is 15 residues long. CDR3 DNA sequence: TGTGCCAGCAGCCAAGGAGGGGGGGTAGACACTGAAGCTTTCTTT. Translation: CASSQGGGVDTEAFF.

The gene calls are TRBV19 and TRBJ1-1; 12 nucleotides line up with TRBD1. The trim removed 6 bases at V and 4 bases at J, leaving 9 bases unmatched. The CDR3 consists of 16 residues. Germline CDR1 is LNHDA and CDR2 is SQIVND (reference sequence). The CDR3 loop reads CASSLNTGQGATEAFF. For the CDR3, the DNA is TGTGCCAGTAGCCTAAACACGGGACAGGGGGCCACTGAAGCTTTCTTT.

This clone was observed a single time. V and J are TRBV5-1 and TRBJ2-1, with 9 bases matching TRBD2. The V and J ends lost 0 bases and 3 bases, in that order; junction bases with no gene match: 4. This CDR3 has 16 amino acids. Looked up from germline, CDR1 is SGHRS and CDR2 is YFSETQ. The CDR3 DNA reads TGCGCCAGCAGCTTGGTGGTAGCGGGGGACTACAATGAGCAGTTCTTC. Translation: CASSLVVAGDYNEQFF.

The V call is TRBV10-3, the J call TRBJ2-7; D is possibly TRBD1 (5 bases). V shed 4 bases and J shed 5 bases, with 12 bases lying between them. The CDR3 is 13 amino acids. Germline CDR1 is ENHRY and CDR2 is SYGVKD. This chain's CDR3 is CAISVTATDEQYF. The CDR3 DNA reads TGTGCCATCAGTGTGACAGCGACGGACGAGCAGTACTTC.

This chain links TRBV3-1 (or the pseudogene TRBV3-2) with TRBJ2-3; 7 bases map to TRBD2. This CDR3 spans 17 amino acids. V lost 0 bases to trimming and J lost 2 bases; unmatched junction nucleotides: 8. Germline CDR1 reads LGHDT; CDR2 reads YNNKEL (reference sequence). The CDR3 DNA reads TGTGCCAGCAGCCAAGACTGGGGGGGGGTCATCACAGATACGCAGTATTTT. It codes for CASSQDWGGVITDTQYF.

The genes are TRBV5-4 and TRBJ2-7; TRBD1 matches at 7 bases. CDR1 and CDR2 from the germline V gene are SGHNT and YYREEE (reference sequence). The CDR3 runs to 13 residues. Unmatched junction bases numbered 1, after V lost 1 base and J lost 3 bases. CDR3: CASSLTGVYEQYF. The CDR3 nucleotides are TGTGCCAGCAGCTTGACAGGGGTCTACGAGCAGTACTTC.

The chain combines TRBV1 with TRBJ2-7; TRBD1 reflects the table's D call only, with no check against the DNA. TRBV1 is annotated as a pseudogene. The CDR3 totals 16 residues. CDR3 in DNA: TGCACCAGCAGCCAAGAAGGACAGGGGGCAAGGTACGAGCAGTACTTC. It translates to CTSSQEGQGARYEQYF.

The V call is TRBV5-5, the J call TRBJ2-1; TRBD2 matches at 8 bases. The germline V gene encodes CDR1 SGHKS and CDR2 YYEKEE (reference sequence). V lost 6 bases to trimming and J lost 7 bases; unmatched junction nucleotides: 6. The CDR3 has 13 amino acids. CDR3 sequence: CASTISGGNEQFF. DNA of the CDR3: TGTGCCAGCACCATAAGCGGGGGAAATGAGCAGTTCTTC.

The rearrangement joins TRBV11-2 to TRBJ1-4, with a possible D match to TRBD1 (5 bases). Looked up from germline, CDR1 is SGHAT and CDR2 is FQNNGV. The CDR3 is 14 amino acids. Deletions cut 5 bases from V and 6 bases from J, with 13 bases between. The CDR3 DNA reads as TGTGCCAGCAGCCTGACAGTGGGGCATGAAAAACTGTTTTTT. Its protein is CASSLTVGHEKLFF.

This clone was picked up one time. V is TRBV4-1 and J is TRBJ2-2; possible D gene TRBD2, 7 bases. Trimming removed 3 bases at V and 5 bases at J, with 19 bases between. This CDR3 comprises 17 residues. In germline, CDR1 is MGHRA, CDR2 YSYEKL. This chain's CDR3 is CASSHVSAGAGTGELFF. In nucleotides, the CDR3 is TGCGCCAGCAGCCATGTCTCTGCGGGGGCCGGGACCGGGGAGCTGTTTTTT.

The V and J genes are TRBV10-3 and TRBJ2-3; a weak D match, TRBD2 (5 bases). CDR1 is ENHRY, CDR2 SYGVKD, per germline. The CDR3 consists of 15 residues. The V end was cut by 6 bases, the J end by 0 bases, with 13 bases between. CDR3 sequence: CAIRPSSWSTDTQYF. The DNA for the CDR3 is TGTGCCATCAGACCTAGCTCCTGGAGCACAGATACGCAGTATTTT.

The chain has TRBV29-1 and TRBJ1-2, with D possibly TRBD1 on 5 matching bases. The ends were cut back, 0 bases at V and 4 bases at J, with 6 bases in the middle. The CDR3 totals 12 residues. The germline V gene encodes CDR1 SQVTM and CDR2 ANQGSEA. The CDR3 DNA is TGCAGCGTTGAAGACGGGGGCTATGGCTACACCTTC. Its translation is CSVEDGGYGYTF.

V usage is TRBV27 and J usage is TRBJ1-2, with a possible D match to TRBD1 (6 bases). CDR1 is MNHEY and CDR2 is SMNVEV in the germline V gene (reference sequence). CDR3 length: 12 amino acids. Trimming shortened V by 6 bases and J by 8 bases, and 13 bases separated the two germline ends. The CDR3 DNA reads as TGTGCCAGCAGCCTAAGGGGGGGAGGCTACACCTTC. Translated, it gives CASSLRGGGYTF.

V gene TRBV12-5 combines with J gene TRBJ2-7; possibly TRBD2 for D (6 bases). This CDR3 region has 16 residues. The V end lost 0 bases, the J end lost 2 bases, and 14 bases lay between the germline ends. Germline V lookup: CDR1 LGHNT, CDR2 FRNRAP. The CDR3 is CASGLVLGGVTYEQYF. CDR3 in DNA: TGTGCTAGTGGTTTGGTATTAGGCGGGGTCACCTACGAGCAGTACTTC.

The rearrangement links TRBV7-2 to TRBJ1-2, with D unclear. Trimming pared 6 bases from V and 5 bases from J, leaving 13 bases between. CDR3 length: 13 amino acids. Germline V gene data show CDR1 as SGHTA and CDR2 as FQGNSA. The CDR3 sequence: CASSSSTAYGYTF. The CDR3 DNA reads TGTGCCAGCAGTTCGAGTACAGCTTATGGCTACACCTTC.

The V call is TRBV5-5, the J call TRBJ1-1, with D possibly being TRBD1 (6 bases). Germline CDR1 SGHKS, CDR2 YYEKEE (reference sequence). The CDR3 has 15 amino acids. V was clipped by 0 bases and J by 0 bases, with 9 bases between them. The CDR3 DNA follows: TGTGCCAGCAGCTTGGATCAGGGGATGAACACTGAAGCTTTCTTT. This codes for CASSLDQGMNTEAFF.

The chain is built from TRBV28 and TRBJ1-5; D might be TRBD1 (6 bases). Germline CDR1 reads MDHEN; CDR2 reads SYDVKM. This CDR3 has 18 residues. Trimming shortened V by 5 bases and J by 1 base, and 21 bases separated the two germline ends. The CDR3 reads CASSRSGTKTGSNQPQHF. DNA of the CDR3: TGTGCCAGCAGTCGATCCGGGACAAAAACGGGGAGCAATCAGCCCCAGCATTTT. The full variable domain, with the rest looked up from reference TRBV28 and TRBJ1-5, is DVKVTQSSRYLVKRTGEKVFLECVQDMDHENMFWYRQDPGLGLRLIYFSYDVKMKEKGDIPEGYSVSREKKERFSLILESASTNQTSMYLCASSRSGTKTGSNQPQHFGDGTRLSIL.

The chain is built from TRBV11-3 and TRBJ1-1; 7 positions match TRBD1. The CDR3 totals 18 residues. Germline V gives CDR1 SGHNT, CDR2 YENEEA. After removal of 5 bases from V and 1 base from J, the junction contained 16 bases not matched to a gene. CDR3: CASSPRGQGVGANTEAFF. CDR3 nucleotides: TGTGCCAGCAGCCCCCGTGGGCAGGGGGTAGGGGCGAACACTGAAGCTTTCTTT.

This rearrangement joins TRBV29-1 to TRBJ1-2, with D uncertain. The CDR3 has 10 amino acids. V gave up 6 bases and J gave up 6 bases, with 8 bases separating them. Germline V gene lookup returns CDR1 SQVTM and CDR2 ANQGSEA. The CDR3 nucleotides are TGCAGCGTCCAGGAGGATGGCTACACCTTC. Translation: CSVQEDGYTF. The complete variable domain, with remaining parts taken from reference TRBV29-1 and TRBJ1-2, reads SAVISQKPSRDICQRGTSLTIQCQVDSQVTMMFWYRQQPGQSLTLIATANQGSEATYESGFVIDKFPISRPNLTFSTLTVSNMSPEDSSIYLCSVQEDGYTFGSGTRLTVV.

The rearrangement joins TRBV3-1 (or the pseudogene TRBV3-2) to TRBJ2-2; no firm D call. V lost 4 bases and J 6 bases, leaving 15 bases between the germline ends. Germline CDR1 LGHDT, CDR2 YNNKEL (reference sequence). This CDR3 spans 15 amino acids. CDR3 nucleotides: TGTGCCAGCAGCCCCCATGGGCCATCGTCCGGGGAGCTGTTTTTT. Protein sequence: CASSPHGPSSGELFF.

The chain joins TRBV2 to TRBJ2-5; a weak D match, TRBD2 (6 bases). This CDR3 region has 13 residues. The V and J ends lost 3 bases and 6 bases respectively, with 11 bases between them. The V gene's germline CDR1 is SNHLY and CDR2 FYNNEI. The CDR3, as DNA: TGTGCCAGCAGTGACTCTAGCGTCAAGACCCAGTACTTC. Translated: CASSDSSVKTQYF.

The rearrangement uses TRBV16 and TRBJ1-3; weak D call: TRBD1 (6 bases). Germline CDR1 is KGHSY and CDR2 is FQNENV. V shed 4 bases and J shed 1 base, with 20 bases lying between them. The CDR3 spans 18 residues. This CDR3 reads CASSPFHPGGASGNTIYF. CDR3 in DNA: TGTGCCAGCAGCCCTTTTCACCCGGGGGGGGCGTCTGGAAACACCATATATTTT.

This clone was detected only a few times. This chain joins TRBV30 and TRBJ2-1; 7 nucleotides align to TRBD2. J lost 13 bases, V lost 3 bases, and 9 bases had no gene match. This CDR3 is built from 12 residues. The germline V gene encodes CDR1 GTSNPN and CDR2 SVGIG (reference sequence). The CDR3: CAWRSREGPQFF. DNA for the CDR3: TGTGCCTGGAGATCGAGGGAGGGGCCCCAGTTCTTC.

CDR3 in amino acids: CASSYSTEMNTEAFF. CDR3 coding DNA: TGTGCCAGCAGTTACTCTACAGAAATGAACACTGAAGCTTTCTTT. The gene calls are TRBV6-2 or TRBV6-3 and TRBJ1-1; D uncertain. V lost 0 bases, J lost 0 bases, and 8 bases lay in between. This CDR3 comprises 15 residues. Germline V CDR1 and CDR2: MNHEY, SVGEGT.

The rearrangement joins TRBV7-2 to TRBJ1-5, with D possibly matching TRBD1 (5 bases). V shed 5 bases and J shed 0 bases, with 17 bases lying between them. The CDR3 contains 17 residues. The germline V gene encodes CDR1 SGHTA and CDR2 FQGNSA. CDR3 nucleotides: TGTGCCAGCAGCCCCGGCATTGACAGCTATAGCAATCAGCCCCAGCATTTT. Translation gives CASSPGIDSYSNQPQHF.

V gene TRBV29-1 combines with J gene TRBJ2-3; D is perhaps TRBD2 (5 bases). The CDR3 totals 14 residues. Germline CDR1 reads SQVTM; CDR2 reads ANQGSEA. The V end lost 4 bases, the J end lost 0 bases, and 11 bases lay between the germline ends. The CDR3 spells CSVAQRASTDTQYF. The DNA for the CDR3 is TGCAGCGTTGCTCAGAGGGCTAGCACAGATACGCAGTATTTT.

The chain is built from TRBV2 and TRBJ2-5; 10 bases map to TRBD1. The CDR3 has 17 amino acids. J was trimmed by 3 bases and V by 4 bases; bases with no gene match: 11. Germline V gene data show CDR1 as SNHLY and CDR2 as FYNNEI. The CDR3 protein is CASSGADRGANKETQYF. In nucleotides, the CDR3 is TGTGCCAGCAGTGGCGCGGACAGGGGGGCCAACAAAGAGACCCAGTACTTC. Combining the CDR3 with reference TRBV2 and TRBJ2-5 gives the whole variable domain EPEVTQTPSHQVTQMGQEVILRCVPISNHLYFYWYRQILGQKVEFLVSFYNNEISEKSEIFDDQFSVERPDGSNFTLKIRSTKLEDSAMYFCASSGADRGANKETQYFGPGTRLLVL.

The chain couples TRBV4-1 to TRBJ2-5; 8 bases align to TRBD2. J was trimmed by 4 bases and V by 2 bases; bases with no gene match: 12. The CDR3 runs 17 residues. CDR1 MGHRA and CDR2 YSYEKL come from the germline V gene. The chain's CDR3 is CASSQWLAGLGGETQYF. CDR3 nucleotide sequence: TGCGCCAGCAGCCAATGGCTAGCGGGTCTCGGGGGAGAGACCCAGTACTTC.